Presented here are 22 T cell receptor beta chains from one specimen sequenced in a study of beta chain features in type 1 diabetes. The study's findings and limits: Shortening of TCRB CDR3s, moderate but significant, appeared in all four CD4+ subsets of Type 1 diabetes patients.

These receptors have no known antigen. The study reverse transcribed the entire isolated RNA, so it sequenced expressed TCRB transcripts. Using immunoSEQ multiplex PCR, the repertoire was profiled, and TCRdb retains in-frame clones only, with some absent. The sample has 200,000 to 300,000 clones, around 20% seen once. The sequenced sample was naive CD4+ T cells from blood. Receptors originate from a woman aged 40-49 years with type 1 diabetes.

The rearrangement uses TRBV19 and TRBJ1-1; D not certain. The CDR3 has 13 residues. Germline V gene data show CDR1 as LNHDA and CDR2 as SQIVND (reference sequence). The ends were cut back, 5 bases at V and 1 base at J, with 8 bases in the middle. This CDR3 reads CASSPYRNTEAFF. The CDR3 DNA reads TGTGCCAGTAGTCCGTACAGGAACACTGAAGCTTTCTTT.

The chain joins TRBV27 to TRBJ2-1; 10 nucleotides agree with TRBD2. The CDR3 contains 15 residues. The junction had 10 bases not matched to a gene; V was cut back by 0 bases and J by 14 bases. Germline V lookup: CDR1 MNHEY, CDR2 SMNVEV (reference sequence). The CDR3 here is CASSLSRASGRVEFF. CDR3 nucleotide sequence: TGTGCCAGCAGTTTATCGAGGGCTAGCGGGAGAGTTGAGTTCTTC.

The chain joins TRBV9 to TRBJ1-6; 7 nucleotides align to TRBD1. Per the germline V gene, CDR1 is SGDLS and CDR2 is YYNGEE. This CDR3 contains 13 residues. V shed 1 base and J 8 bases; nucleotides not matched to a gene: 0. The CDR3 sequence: CASSVTGDSPLHF. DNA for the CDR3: TGTGCCAGCAGCGTAACAGGGGATTCACCCCTCCACTTT.

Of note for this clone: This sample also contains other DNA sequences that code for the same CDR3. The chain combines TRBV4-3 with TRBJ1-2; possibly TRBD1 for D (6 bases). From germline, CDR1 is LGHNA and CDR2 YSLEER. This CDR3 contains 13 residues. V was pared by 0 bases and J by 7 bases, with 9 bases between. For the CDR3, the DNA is TGCGCCAGCAGCCAAGACAGGGGCTTTGGCTACACCTTC. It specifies CASSQDRGFGYTF.

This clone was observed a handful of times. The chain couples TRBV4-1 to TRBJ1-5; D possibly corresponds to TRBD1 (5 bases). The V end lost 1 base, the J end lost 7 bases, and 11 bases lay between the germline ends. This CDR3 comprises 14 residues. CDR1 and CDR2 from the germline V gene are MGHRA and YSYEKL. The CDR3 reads CASSQGQSWQPQHF. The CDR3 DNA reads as TGCGCCAGCAGCCAAGGACAGTCGTGGCAGCCCCAGCATTTT.

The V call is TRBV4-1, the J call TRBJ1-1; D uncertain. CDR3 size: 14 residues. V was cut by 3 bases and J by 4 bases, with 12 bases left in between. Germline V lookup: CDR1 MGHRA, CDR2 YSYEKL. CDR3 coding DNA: TGCGCCAGCAGCCAGGGGAGGATACTCACTGAAGCTTTCTTT. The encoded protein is CASSQGRILTEAFF.

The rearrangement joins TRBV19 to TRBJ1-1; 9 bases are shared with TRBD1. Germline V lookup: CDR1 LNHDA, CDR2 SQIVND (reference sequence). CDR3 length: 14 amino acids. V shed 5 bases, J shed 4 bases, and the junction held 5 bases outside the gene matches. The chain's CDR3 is CASSSDRGRTEAFF. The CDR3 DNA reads TGTGCCAGTAGTTCGGACAGGGGACGCACTGAAGCTTTCTTT.

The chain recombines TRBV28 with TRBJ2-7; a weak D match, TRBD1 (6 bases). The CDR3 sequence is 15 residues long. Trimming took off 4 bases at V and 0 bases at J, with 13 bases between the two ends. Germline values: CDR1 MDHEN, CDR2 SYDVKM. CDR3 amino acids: CASSSGQRLSYEQYF. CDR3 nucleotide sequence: TGTGCCAGCAGTTCGGGACAACGGCTCTCCTACGAGCAGTACTTC. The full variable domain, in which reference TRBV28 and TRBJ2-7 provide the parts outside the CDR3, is DVKVTQSSRYLVKRTGEKVFLECVQDMDHENMFWYRQDPGLGLRLIYFSYDVKMKEKGDIPEGYSVSREKKERFSLILESASTNQTSMYLCASSSGQRLSYEQYFGPGTRLTVT.

Here the CDR3 reads CASTQGRSLEQYF. The CDR3 nucleotides read TGTGCCAGCACCCAGGGGCGCTCCCTCGAGCAGTACTTC. This rearrangement joins TRBV7-2 to TRBJ2-7, with D perhaps TRBD1 (6 bases). The V end lost 7 bases, the J end lost 6 bases, and 16 bases lay between the germline ends. This CDR3 spans 13 amino acids. Germline lookup yields CDR1 SGHTA and CDR2 FQGNSA.

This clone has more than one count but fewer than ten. CDR3 sequence (DNA): TGTGCCAGCAGCTTGGCCGGAGGGGGCCTACCCTACGAGCAGTACTTC. Translation: CASSLAGGGLPYEQYF. The chain combines TRBV5-4 with TRBJ2-7, with D possibly TRBD1 on 7 matching bases. The germline CDR1 and CDR2 sequences are SGHNT and YYREEE (reference sequence). V shed 0 bases and J shed 2 bases, with 15 bases lying between them. The CDR3 covers 16 residues.

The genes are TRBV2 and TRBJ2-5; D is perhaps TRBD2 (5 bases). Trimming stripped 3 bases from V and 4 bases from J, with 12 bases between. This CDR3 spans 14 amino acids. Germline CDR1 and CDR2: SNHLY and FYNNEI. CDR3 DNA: TGTGCCAGCAGTGATGGGTCGGGGTTAGAGACCCAGTACTTC. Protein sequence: CASSDGSGLETQYF.

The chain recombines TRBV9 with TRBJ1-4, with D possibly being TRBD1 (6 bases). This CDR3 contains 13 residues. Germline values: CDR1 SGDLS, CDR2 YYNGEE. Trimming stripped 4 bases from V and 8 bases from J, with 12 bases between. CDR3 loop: CASSRGGAEKLFF. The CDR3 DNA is TGTGCCAGCAGCCGCGGGGGGGCAGAAAAACTGTTTTTT.

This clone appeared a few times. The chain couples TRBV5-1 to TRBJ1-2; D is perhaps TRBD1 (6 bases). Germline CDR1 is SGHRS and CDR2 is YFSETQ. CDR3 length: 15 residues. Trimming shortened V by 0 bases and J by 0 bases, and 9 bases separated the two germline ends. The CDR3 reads CASSLGQDPNYGYTF. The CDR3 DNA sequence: TGCGCCAGCAGCTTGGGACAGGACCCTAACTATGGCTACACCTTC.

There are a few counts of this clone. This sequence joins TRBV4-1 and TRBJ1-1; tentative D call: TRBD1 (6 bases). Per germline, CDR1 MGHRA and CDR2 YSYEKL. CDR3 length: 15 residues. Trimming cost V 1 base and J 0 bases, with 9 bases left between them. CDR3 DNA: TGCGCCAGCAGCCAAGCGGGACATGTGAACACTGAAGCTTTCTTT. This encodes CASSQAGHVNTEAFF.

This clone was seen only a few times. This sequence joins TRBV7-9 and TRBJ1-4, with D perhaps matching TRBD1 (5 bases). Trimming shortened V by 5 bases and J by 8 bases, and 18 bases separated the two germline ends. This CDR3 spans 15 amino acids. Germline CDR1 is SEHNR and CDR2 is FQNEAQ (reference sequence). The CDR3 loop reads CASSRLGAAGEKLFF. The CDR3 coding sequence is TGTGCCAGCAGCCGGCTCGGTGCGGCAGGGGAAAAACTGTTTTTT. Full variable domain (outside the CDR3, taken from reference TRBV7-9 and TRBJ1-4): DTGVSQNPRHKITKRGQNVTFRCDPISEHNRLYWYRQTLGQGPEFLTYFQNEAQLEKSRLLSDRFSAERPKGSFSTLEIQRTEQGDSAMYLCASSRLGAAGEKLFFGSGTQLSVL.

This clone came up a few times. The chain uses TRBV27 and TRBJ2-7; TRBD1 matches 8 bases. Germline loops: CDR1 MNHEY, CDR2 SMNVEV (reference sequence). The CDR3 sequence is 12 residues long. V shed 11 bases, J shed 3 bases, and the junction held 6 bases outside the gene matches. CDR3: CACPGQVYEQYF. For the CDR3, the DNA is TGTGCCTGTCCGGGACAGGTCTACGAGCAGTACTTC.

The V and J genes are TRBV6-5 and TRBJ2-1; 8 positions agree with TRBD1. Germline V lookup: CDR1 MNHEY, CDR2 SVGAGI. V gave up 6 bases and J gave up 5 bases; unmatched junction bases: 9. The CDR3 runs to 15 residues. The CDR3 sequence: CASRPTGTGNNEQFF. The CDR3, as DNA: TGTGCCAGCAGACCTACCGGGACAGGTAACAATGAGCAGTTCTTC.

The CDR3 spells CAWTSGVGQPQHF. The CDR3 DNA reads TGTGCCTGGACCTCAGGGGTAGGGCAGCCCCAGCATTTT. This sequence joins TRBV30 and TRBJ1-5; D perhaps matches TRBD1 (6 bases). CDR1 is GTSNPN and CDR2 is SVGIG in the germline V gene (reference sequence). The germline V and J ends were trimmed by 4 bases and 7 bases, with 14 bases remaining between them. The CDR3 runs to 13 residues.

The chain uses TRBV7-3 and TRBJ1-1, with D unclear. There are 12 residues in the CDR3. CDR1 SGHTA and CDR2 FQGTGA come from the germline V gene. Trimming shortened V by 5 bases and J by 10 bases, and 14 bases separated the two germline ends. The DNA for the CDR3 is TGTGCCAGCAGCCCTAAGTCCGCAGGAGCTTTCTTT. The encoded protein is CASSPKSAGAFF.

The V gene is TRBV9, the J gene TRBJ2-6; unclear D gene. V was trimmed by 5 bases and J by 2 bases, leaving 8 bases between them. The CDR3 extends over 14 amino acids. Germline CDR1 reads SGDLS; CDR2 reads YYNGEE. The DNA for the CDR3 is TGTGCCAGCAGTCTTGACACTGGGGCCAACGTCCTGACTTTC. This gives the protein CASSLDTGANVLTF.

CDR3: CASSQSGQGGDEKLFF. The CDR3 DNA reads TGTGCCAGCAGCCAATCGGGACAGGGAGGAGATGAAAAACTGTTTTTT. The chain is built from TRBV4-2 and TRBJ1-4, with TRBD1 matching 9 bases. The CDR3 sequence is 16 residues long. V was clipped by 2 bases and J by 6 bases; unmatched bases: 7. Germline-derived CDR1 and CDR2 are LGHNA and YNFKEQ.

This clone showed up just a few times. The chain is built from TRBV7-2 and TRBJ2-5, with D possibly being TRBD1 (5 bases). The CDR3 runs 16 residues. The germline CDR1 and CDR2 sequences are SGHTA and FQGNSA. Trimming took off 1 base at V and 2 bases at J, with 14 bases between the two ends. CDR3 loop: CASSLVVQGGQETQYF. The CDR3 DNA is TGTGCCAGCAGCTTAGTGGTGCAGGGTGGGCAAGAGACCCAGTACTTC.